A selection of T cell receptor beta chains follows, all from one sample in a study of radiotherapy plus CTLA-4 blockade in lung cancer. Sequenced by immunoSEQ multiplex PCR; TCRdb stores in-frame clones only, minus some. The table shows some 66,000 clones, with around 83% occurring only once. The sequences come from peripheral blood, collected from a patient treated with radiotherapy plus ipilimumab. The origin of the receptors is a human donor with non-small cell lung cancer who had a partial response to radiotherapy plus ipilimumab. CDR3s include the opening cysteine and the closing phenylalanine or tryptophan. A D gene is named only where the DNA matches it firmly. Rows give clone size only sometimes, using once, few, many, or a class for an expanded clone.

d_call j_call clone_size v_call cdr3_nt cdr3_aa
TRBD2 TRBJ2-3 - TRBV9 TGTGCCAGCACCGCCGCCAGCGGGAGTTCAGATACGCAGTATTTT CASTAASGSSDTQYF
- TRBJ1-5 few TRBV4-1 TGCGCCAGCAGCCAACCCTCCGGGGGGCCCCAGCATTTT CASSQPSGGPQHF
TRBD1 TRBJ2-7 - TRBV27 TGTGCCAGCAGTTTAGGACAGGTCACCGAGCAGTACTTC CASSLGQVTEQYF
TRBD2 TRBJ2-3 - TRBV5-1 TGCGCCAGCAGCTTGGGACTAGCGGGAGTTCGAGATACACAGTATTTT CASSLGLAGVRDTQYF
- TRBJ2-3 once TRBV6-6 TGTGCCAGCAGCCGGGACTCCACAGATACGCAGTATTTT CASSRDSTDTQYF
TRBD1 TRBJ2-2 - TRBV19 TGTGCCAGTACCAAGGGAGACAGGGGAGGCACCGGGGAGCTGTTTTTT CASTKGDRGGTGELFF
- TRBJ2-7 - TRBV12-1 TGTGCCAGCAGTTACTTACGGGAGCAGTACTTC CASSYLREQYF
TRBD2 TRBJ2-7 - TRBV5-6 TGTGCCAGCAGTTACAGACTAGCGGGGTACCACGAGCAGTACTTC CASSYRLAGYHEQYF
- TRBJ2-3 - TRBV2 TGTGCCAGCAGCGCCTCTAGCGTTGGCACAGATACGCAGTATTTT CASSASSVGTDTQYF
TRBD2 TRBJ2-3 - TRBV5-4 TGTGCCAGCAGCTTGCGTACTAGCGGAACCACAGATACGCAGTATTTT CASSLRTSGTTDTQYF
- TRBJ2-3 - TRBV28 TGTGCCAGCAGTTTCTACAGGGGCACAGATACGCAGTATTTT CASSFYRGTDTQYF
- TRBJ1-1 once TRBV11-2 TGTGCCAGCAGCTTAGTTATGACTGAAGCTTTCTTT CASSLVMTEAFF
TRBD1 TRBJ1-1 - TRBV5-1 TGCGCCAGCAGCCCCGGGACAGCAAACACTGAAGCTTTCTTT CASSPGTANTEAFF
- TRBJ2-7 - TRBV12-5 TGTGCTAGTGGTTCACCCGGGACAGGCGGACTCGGGGGGTCCTACGAGCAGTACTTC CASGSPGTGGLGGSYEQYF
TRBD2 TRBJ2-5 - TRBV7-3 TGTGCCAGCAGCCGCGGGAGCGGAGAGACCCAGTACTTC CASSRGSGETQYF
TRBD2 TRBJ2-1 - TRBV29-1 TGCAGCGGTGTCCCGGGACTAGTCAATGAGCAGTTCTTC CSGVPGLVNEQFF
- TRBJ1-1 - TRBV19 TGTGCCAGTAGTATAGCTTCGGGGGGAGTCACTGAAGCTTTCTTT CASSIASGGVTEAFF
- TRBJ2-1 few TRBV11-2 TGTGCCAGCAGCTTAGGACAGAACAATGAGCAGTTCTTC CASSLGQNNEQFF
- TRBJ1-3 - TRBV7-9 TGTGCCAGCACCCCAGGGGAGGGAAACACCATATATTTT CASTPGEGNTIYF
- TRBJ2-7 - TRBV7-3 TGTGCCAGCAGCTCATCCGGGGCGCGCGGGGACGAGCAGTACTTC CASSSSGARGDEQYF
- TRBJ2-2 - TRBV2 TGTGCCAGCATCTCGGTCCGGGGCGGGGAGCTGTTTTTT CASISVRGGELFF
TRBD1 TRBJ1-2 few TRBV6-5 TGTGCCACCCGGGACAGCTTCTATGGCTACACCTTC CATRDSFYGYTF
- TRBJ1-4 - TRBV7-3 TGTGCCAGCAGCCCGGGACAAGCAACTAATGAAAAACTGTTTTTT CASSPGQATNEKLFF
- TRBJ2-2 - TRBV5-4 TGTGCCAGCAGCACGGGACTTTCCACCGGGGAGCTGTTTTTT CASSTGLSTGELFF
TRBD1 TRBJ2-7 - TRBV7-3 TGTGCCAGCAGCCAAGGCGTGGACAGGGAGCAGTACTTC CASSQGVDREQYF
TRBD1 TRBJ2-7 - TRBV11-2 TGTGCCAGCAGCTTCGTGGTCGGGACAGGGAACGAGCAGTACTTC CASSFVVGTGNEQYF
TRBD1 TRBJ2-1 - TRBV5-4 TGTGCCAGCAGCGCCCAACAGGGGAATGAGCAGTTCTTC CASSAQQGNEQFF
- TRBJ2-3 few TRBV5-1 TGCGCCAGCAGCTTGCTGGGCGGGATAAGCACAGATACGCAGTATTTT CASSLLGGISTDTQYF
- TRBJ1-2 - TRBV14 TGTGCCAGCAGCCAAGAGTCAGGGTACGGTGGCTACACCTTC CASSQESGYGGYTF
TRBD1 TRBJ1-1 - TRBV2 TGTGCCAGCAGCCTGGGACAGATGAACACTGAAGCTTTCTTT CASSLGQMNTEAFF
TRBD2 TRBJ2-1 - TRBV4-1 TGCGCCAGCACAACCCCCTTGGGCGGGAGCCGCTACAATGAGCAGTTCTTC CASTTPLGGSRYNEQFF
- TRBJ1-6 - TRBV7-2 TGTGCCAGCAGCTTAGTCGGCAGGGAAAATTCACCCCTCCACTTT CASSLVGRENSPLHF
- TRBJ2-7 - TRBV30 TGTGCCTGCAGAAATTTAAACTACGAGCAGTACTTC CACRNLNYEQYF